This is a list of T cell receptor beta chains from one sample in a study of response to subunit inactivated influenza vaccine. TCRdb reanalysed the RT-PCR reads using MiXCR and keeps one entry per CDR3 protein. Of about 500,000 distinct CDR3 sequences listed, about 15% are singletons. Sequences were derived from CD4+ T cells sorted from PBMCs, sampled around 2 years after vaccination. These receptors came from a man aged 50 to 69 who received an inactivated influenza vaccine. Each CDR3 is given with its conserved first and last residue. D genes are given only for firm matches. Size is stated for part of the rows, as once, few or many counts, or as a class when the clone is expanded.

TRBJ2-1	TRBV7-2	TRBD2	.	TGTGCCAGCAGCTTTCTAGCGGGGCAGGTGTACAATGAGCAGTTCTTC	CASSFLAGQVYNEQFF
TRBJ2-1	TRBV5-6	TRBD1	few	TGTGCCAGCAGCTTGGTGACAGGGTATGAGCAGTTCTTC	CASSLVTGYEQFF
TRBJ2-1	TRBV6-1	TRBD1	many	TGTGCCAGCCGGGGACAGGGGGCATCCCATGAGCAGTTCTTC	CASRGQGASHEQFF
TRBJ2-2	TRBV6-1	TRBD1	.	TGTGCCAGCAGAAGGGGACAGAGGAACACCGGGGAGCTGTTTTTT	CASRRGQRNTGELFF
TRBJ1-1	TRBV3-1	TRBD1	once	TGTGCCAGCAGCAGCAGAGACAGGGTAACTGAAGCTTTCTTT	CASSSRDRVTEAFF
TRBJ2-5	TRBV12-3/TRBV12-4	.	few	TGTGCCAGCAGAGCCGGAGGGAAGACCCAGTACTTC	CASRAGGKTQYF
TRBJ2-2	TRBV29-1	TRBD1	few	TGCAGCGGATACGGGACAGGGAACACCGGGGAGCTGTTTTTT	CSGYGTGNTGELFF
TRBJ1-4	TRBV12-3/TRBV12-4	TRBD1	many	TGTGCCAGCAGCTGGCAGGGGGCGCAAAAAAAACTGTTTTTT	CASSWQGAQKKLFF
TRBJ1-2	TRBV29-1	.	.	TGCAGCGTTGAAGATCGGCAGGGAGGGTATGGCTACACCTTC	CSVEDRQGGYGYTF
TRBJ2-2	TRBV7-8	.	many	TGTGCCAGCAGCCGGACTTCGTGGGAGCTGTTTTTT	CASSRTSWELFF
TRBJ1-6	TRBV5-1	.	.	TGCGCCAGCAGTCAGGCCGGCTTGAGGTCCTATAATTCACCCCTCCACTTT	CASSQAGLRSYNSPLHF